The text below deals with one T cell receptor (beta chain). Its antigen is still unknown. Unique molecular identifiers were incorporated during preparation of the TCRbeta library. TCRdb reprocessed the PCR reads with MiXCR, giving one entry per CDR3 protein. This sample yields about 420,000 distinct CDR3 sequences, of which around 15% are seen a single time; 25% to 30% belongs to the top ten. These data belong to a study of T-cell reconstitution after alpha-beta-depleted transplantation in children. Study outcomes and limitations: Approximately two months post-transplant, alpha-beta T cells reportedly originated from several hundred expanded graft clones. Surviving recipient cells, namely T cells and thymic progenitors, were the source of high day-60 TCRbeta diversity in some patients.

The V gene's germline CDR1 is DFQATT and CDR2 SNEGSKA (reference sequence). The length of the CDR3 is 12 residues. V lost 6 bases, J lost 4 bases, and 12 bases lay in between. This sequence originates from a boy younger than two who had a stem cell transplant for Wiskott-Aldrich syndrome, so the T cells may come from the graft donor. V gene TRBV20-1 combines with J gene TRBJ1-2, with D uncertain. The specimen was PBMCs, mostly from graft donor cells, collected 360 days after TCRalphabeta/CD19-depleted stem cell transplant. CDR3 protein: CSAYPAAYGYTF. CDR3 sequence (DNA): TGCAGTGCCTACCCCGCTGCCTATGGCTACACCTTC.